The text below deals with one T cell receptor beta chain. The data belong to a study of shared clonotypes between healthy human individuals. Repertoires were generated with immunoSEQ multiplex PCR, while TCRdb's copy carries only in-frame clones and drops some. The sample has millions of clones; about 95% are singletons. CDR1 and CDR2 (germline): MRHNA, SNTAGT. The CDR3 contains 15 residues. V shed 3 bases and J 9 bases; nucleotides not matched to a gene: 6. Cells designated naive CD8 were CD45RO-negative and were positively selected for CCR7, with terminally differentiated effector memory CD45RA+ cells excluded.

The clonotype originates from a man aged 18 to 35 in good health. Sequences were obtained from naive CD8+ T cells sorted from blood. The chain is built from TRBV6-4 and TRBJ1-6; 9 nucleotides match TRBD1. CDR3: CASSDPDRGASPLHF. DNA for the CDR3: TGTGCCAGCAGTGATCCGGACAGGGGAGCTTCACCCCTCCACTTT.